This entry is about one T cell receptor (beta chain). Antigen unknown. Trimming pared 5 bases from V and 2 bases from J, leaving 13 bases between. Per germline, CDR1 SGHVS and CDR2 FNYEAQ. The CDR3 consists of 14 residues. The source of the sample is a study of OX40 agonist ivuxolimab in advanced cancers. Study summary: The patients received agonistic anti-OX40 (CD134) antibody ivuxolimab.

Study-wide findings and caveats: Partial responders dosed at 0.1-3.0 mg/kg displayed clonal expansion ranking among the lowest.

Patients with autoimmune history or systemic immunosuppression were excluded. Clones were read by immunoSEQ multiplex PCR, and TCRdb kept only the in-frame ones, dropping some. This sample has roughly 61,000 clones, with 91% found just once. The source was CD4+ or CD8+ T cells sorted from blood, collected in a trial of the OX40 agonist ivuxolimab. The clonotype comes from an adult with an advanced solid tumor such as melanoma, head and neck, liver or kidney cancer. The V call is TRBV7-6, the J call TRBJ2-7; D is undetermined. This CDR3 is CASSVGESAYEQYF. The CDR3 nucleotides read TGTGCCAGCAGCGTCGGAGAGTCTGCCTACGAGCAGTACTTC.